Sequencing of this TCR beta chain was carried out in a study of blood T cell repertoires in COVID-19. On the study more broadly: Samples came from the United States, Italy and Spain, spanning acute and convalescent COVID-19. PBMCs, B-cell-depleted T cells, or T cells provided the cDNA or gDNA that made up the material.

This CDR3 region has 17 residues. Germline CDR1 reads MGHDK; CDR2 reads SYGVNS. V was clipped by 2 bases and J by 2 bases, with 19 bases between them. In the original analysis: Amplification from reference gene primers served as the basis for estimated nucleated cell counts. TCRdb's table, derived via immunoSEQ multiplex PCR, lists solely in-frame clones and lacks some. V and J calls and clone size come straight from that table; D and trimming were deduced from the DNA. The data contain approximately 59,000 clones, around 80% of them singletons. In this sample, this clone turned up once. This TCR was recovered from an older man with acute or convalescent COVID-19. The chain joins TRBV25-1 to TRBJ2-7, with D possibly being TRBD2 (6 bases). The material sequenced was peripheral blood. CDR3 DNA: TGTGCCAGCAGTGAACAGTACGCACCACGGGGGACCTACGAGCAGTACTTC. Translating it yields CASSEQYAPRGTYEQYF.